The T cell receptor (beta chain) under discussion was sequenced for a study of response to subunit inactivated influenza vaccine. Deletions cut 5 bases from V and 0 bases from J, with 11 bases between. CDR3 length: 16 residues. The germline CDR1 and CDR2 sequences are MGHRA and YSYEKL. Study-level results: Each seasonal influenza vaccination, the authors suggested, recruits few new T cells.

This clonotype has a handful of counts. Its antigen remains unidentified. One entry per CDR3 protein results from TCRdb running MiXCR on the RT-PCR reads. The table includes 530,000 or so distinct CDR3 sequences, around 11% detected once. The sample in question was PBMCs from blood, obtained on the day of vaccination. The chain links TRBV4-1 to TRBJ1-6, with D unresolved. The TCR was taken from a man aged 45-65 years who received an inactivated influenza vaccine. The CDR3 DNA is TGCGCCAGCAGCGTTTCCGGGAGCTCCTATAATTCACCCCTCCACTTT. The encoded protein is CASSVSGSSYNSPLHF.